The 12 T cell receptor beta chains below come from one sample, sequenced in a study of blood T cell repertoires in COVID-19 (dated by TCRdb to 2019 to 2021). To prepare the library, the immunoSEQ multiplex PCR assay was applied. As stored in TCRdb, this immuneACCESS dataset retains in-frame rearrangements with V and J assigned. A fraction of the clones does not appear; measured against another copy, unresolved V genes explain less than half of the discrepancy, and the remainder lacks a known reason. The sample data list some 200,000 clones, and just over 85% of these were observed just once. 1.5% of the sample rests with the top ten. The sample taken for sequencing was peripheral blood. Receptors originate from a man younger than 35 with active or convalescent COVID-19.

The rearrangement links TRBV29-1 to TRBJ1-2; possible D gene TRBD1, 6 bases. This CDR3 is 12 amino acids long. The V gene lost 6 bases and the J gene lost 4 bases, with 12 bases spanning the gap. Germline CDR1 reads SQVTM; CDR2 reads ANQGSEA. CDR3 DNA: TGCAGCGTGGGGGCAGGTCCCTATGGCTACACCTTC. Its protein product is CSVGAGPYGYTF.

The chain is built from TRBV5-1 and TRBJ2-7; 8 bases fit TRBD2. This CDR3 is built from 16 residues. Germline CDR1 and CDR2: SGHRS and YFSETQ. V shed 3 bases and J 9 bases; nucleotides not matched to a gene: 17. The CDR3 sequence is CASSSTFSLAGSAQYF. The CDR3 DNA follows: TGCGCCAGCAGCTCAACTTTCTCCTTAGCGGGGTCCGCGCAGTACTTC.

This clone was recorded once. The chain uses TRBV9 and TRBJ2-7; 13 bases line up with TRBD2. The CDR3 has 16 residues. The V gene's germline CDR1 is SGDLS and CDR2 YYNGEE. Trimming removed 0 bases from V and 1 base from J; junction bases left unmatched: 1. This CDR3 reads CASSVEGLAGSYEQYF. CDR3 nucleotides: TGTGCCAGCAGCGTAGAGGGACTAGCGGGGTCCTACGAGCAGTACTTC.

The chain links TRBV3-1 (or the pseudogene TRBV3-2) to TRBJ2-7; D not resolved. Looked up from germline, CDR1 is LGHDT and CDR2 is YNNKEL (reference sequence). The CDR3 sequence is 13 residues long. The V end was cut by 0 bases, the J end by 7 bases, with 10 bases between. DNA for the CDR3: TGTGCCAGCAGCCAAGAATGGAACAGAGAGCAGTACTTC. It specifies CASSQEWNREQYF.

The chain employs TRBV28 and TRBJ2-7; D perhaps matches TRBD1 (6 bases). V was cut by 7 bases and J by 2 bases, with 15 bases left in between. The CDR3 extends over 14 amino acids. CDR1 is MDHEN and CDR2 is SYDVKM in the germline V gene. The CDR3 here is CASTTGLQPYEQYF. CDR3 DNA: TGTGCCAGCACGACAGGCCTCCAGCCCTACGAGCAGTACTTC.

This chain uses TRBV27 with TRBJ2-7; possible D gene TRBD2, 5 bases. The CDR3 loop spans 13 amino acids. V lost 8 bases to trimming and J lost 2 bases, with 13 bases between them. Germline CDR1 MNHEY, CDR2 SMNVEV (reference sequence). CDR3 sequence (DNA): TGTGCCAGCCGCGGCGGGTCCACCTACGAGCAGTACTTC. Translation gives CASRGGSTYEQYF.

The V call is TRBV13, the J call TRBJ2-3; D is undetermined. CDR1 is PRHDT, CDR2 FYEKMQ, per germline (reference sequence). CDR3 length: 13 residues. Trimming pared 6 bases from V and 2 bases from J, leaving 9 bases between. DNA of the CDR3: TGTGCCAGCAGACAAATTGACACAGATACGCAGTATTTT. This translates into CASRQIDTDTQYF. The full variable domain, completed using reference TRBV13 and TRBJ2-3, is AAGVIQSPRHLIKEKRETATLKCYPIPRHDTVYWYQQGPGQDPQFLISFYEKMQSDKGSIPDRFSAQQFSDYHSELNMSSLELGDSALYFCASRQIDTDTQYFGPGTRLTVL.

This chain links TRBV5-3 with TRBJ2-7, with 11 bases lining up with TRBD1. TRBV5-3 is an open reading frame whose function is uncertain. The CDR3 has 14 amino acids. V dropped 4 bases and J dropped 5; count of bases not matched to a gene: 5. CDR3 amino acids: CARSPGQGVDEQYF. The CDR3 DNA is TGTGCCAGAAGCCCGGGACAGGGGGTCGACGAGCAGTACTTC.

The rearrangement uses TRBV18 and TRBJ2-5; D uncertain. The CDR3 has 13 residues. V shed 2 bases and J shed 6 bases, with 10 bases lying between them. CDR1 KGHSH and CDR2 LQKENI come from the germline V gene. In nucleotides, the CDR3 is TGTGCCAGCTCACCAGAGGTTGGTAAGACCCAGTACTTC. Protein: CASSPEVGKTQYF.

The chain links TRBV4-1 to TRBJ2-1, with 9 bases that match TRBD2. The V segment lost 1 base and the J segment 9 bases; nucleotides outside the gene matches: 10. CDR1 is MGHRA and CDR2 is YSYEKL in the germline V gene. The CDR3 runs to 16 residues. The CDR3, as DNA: TGCGCCAGCAGCCAAGCGGCTAGCGGGATCATTGGTGAGCAGTTCTTC. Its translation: CASSQAASGIIGEQFF.

CDR3 nucleotides: TGTGCCAGCAGCCAAGGGACAGGACGCTACGAGCAGTACTTC. Translation: CASSQGTGRYEQYF. V usage is TRBV3-1 (or the pseudogene TRBV3-2) and J usage is TRBJ2-7; 7 positions match TRBD1. The CDR3 loop spans 14 amino acids. Germline assignment: CDR1 LGHDT and CDR2 YNNKEL (reference sequence). The junction had 3 bases not matched to a gene; V was cut back by 1 base and J by 3 bases.

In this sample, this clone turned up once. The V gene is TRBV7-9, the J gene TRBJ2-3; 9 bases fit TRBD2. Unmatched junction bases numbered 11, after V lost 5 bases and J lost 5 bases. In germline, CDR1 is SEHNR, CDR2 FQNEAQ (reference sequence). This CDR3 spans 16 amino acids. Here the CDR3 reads CASSPPSGNHRDTQYF. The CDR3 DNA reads TGTGCCAGCAGCCCGCCTAGCGGGAATCACCGAGATACGCAGTATTTT.